Each of the 20 T cell receptor beta chains below was sequenced from the same sample in a study of cytomegalovirus exposure and HLA in healthy donors. Researchers ran the PCR with 60 Vbeta and 13 Jbeta primers. Produced via immunoSEQ multiplex PCR; TCRdb's table is partial and in-frame only. The data hold 80,000 or so clones, with around four fifths observed a single time. Sequencing input: PBMCs. Source of these receptors: a man between 45 and 60 years old in good health and CMV-seropositive.

The chain recombines TRBV10-2 with TRBJ2-1; 8 bases are shared with TRBD2. The V and J ends lost 5 bases and 7 bases, in that order; junction bases with no gene match: 13. Looked up from germline, CDR1 is WSHSY and CDR2 is SAAADI. This CDR3 has 16 amino acids. The CDR3 sequence: CASSPRGAGVLNEQFF. The CDR3 coding sequence is TGCGCCAGCAGTCCCCGAGGAGCGGGAGTATTGAATGAGCAGTTCTTC.

The table lists this clone with a few counts. In DNA, the CDR3 is TGTTCCGGGGGACTAGCGGGAGGGCCGGGCAATGAGCAGTTCTTC. Translating gives CSGGLAGGPGNEQFF. The chain employs TRBV7-9 and TRBJ2-1; 16 positions agree with TRBD2. This CDR3 has 15 residues. The germline V gene encodes CDR1 SEHNR and CDR2 FQNEAQ (reference sequence).

The V gene is TRBV10-3, the J gene TRBJ2-1, with 12 bases matching TRBD2. The germline V gene has CDR1 ENHRY and CDR2 SYGVKD. V lost 4 bases and J lost 8; bases outside the gene matches: 0. This CDR3 spans 13 amino acids. The chain's CDR3 is CAISGLAGDEQFF. For the CDR3, the DNA is TGTGCCATCAGTGGACTAGCGGGAGATGAGCAGTTCTTC.

The chain employs TRBV28 and TRBJ1-3, with a possible D match to TRBD1 (5 bases). V lost 6 bases to trimming and J lost 3 bases, with 15 bases between them. The germline V gene has CDR1 MDHEN and CDR2 SYDVKM. The CDR3 length is 15 residues. The CDR3 region has the DNA TGTGCCAGCAGCGACCTGGGACTTATTGGAAACACCATATATTTT. Translating gives CASSDLGLIGNTIYF.

The chain combines TRBV19 with TRBJ2-7; TRBD2 agrees at 11 bases. The CDR3 is 16 amino acids. Germline CDR1 is LNHDA and CDR2 is SQIVND (reference sequence). Trimming at V came to 5 bases and at J to 5 bases, leaving 11 bases not matched to a gene. Here the CDR3 DNA reads TGTGCCAGTAGTGTAACGGGACTAGCGGTGGGCAACGAGCAGTACTTC. Its protein is CASSVTGLAVGNEQYF.

The rearrangement uses TRBV9 and TRBJ2-3; unclear D gene. Germline V gene sequence: CDR1 SGDLS, CDR2 YYNGEE. This CDR3 region has 14 residues. V was trimmed by 4 bases and J by 4 bases, leaving 13 bases between them. In DNA form, the CDR3 reads TGTGCCAGCAGCCAACTCAACGTTCCAGATACGCAGTATTTT. As protein: CASSQLNVPDTQYF. Complete variable domain (other parts from reference TRBV9 and TRBJ2-3): DSGVTQTPKHLITATGQRVTLRCSPRSGDLSVYWYQQSLDQGLQFLIQYYNGEERAKGNILERFSAQQFPDLHSELNLSSLELGDSALYFCASSQLNVPDTQYFGPGTRLTVL.

The rearrangement links TRBV27 to TRBJ1-1, with TRBD1 matching 10 bases. The germline gives CDR1 MNHEY, CDR2 SMNVEV (reference sequence). The CDR3 runs 14 residues. V lost 3 bases and J lost 3; bases outside the gene matches: 1. Here the CDR3 reads CASSLGQGYTEAFF. The CDR3 DNA reads as TGTGCCAGCAGTTTGGGACAGGGGTACACTGAAGCTTTCTTT.

The CDR3 reads CASSYQQGLNTEAFF. Written as DNA, the CDR3 is TGTGCCAGCAGCTATCAACAGGGATTGAACACTGAAGCTTTCTTT. The chain links TRBV7-8 to TRBJ1-1; D is perhaps TRBD1 (6 bases). V gave up 4 bases and J gave up 0 bases, with 12 bases separating them. CDR3 size: 15 residues. From germline, CDR1 is SGHVS and CDR2 FQNEAQ.

This clone is deemed medium-sized. The chain combines TRBV14 with TRBJ2-7; D may be TRBD1 (6 bases). There are 13 residues in the CDR3. Germline CDR1 and CDR2: SGHDN and FVKESK. V was shortened by 4 bases and J by 6 bases, with 13 bases between the two germline ends. CDR3 loop: CASSLRGGFEQYF. Written as DNA, the CDR3 is TGTGCCAGCAGCCTCCGAGGGGGTTTCGAGCAGTACTTC.

The genes are TRBV7-9 and TRBJ1-1; weak D call: TRBD1 (5 bases). V was pared by 5 bases and J by 4 bases, with 17 bases between. This CDR3 contains 15 residues. CDR1 SEHNR and CDR2 FQNEAQ come from the germline V gene (reference sequence). CDR3 nucleotides: TGTGCCAGCAGCCCATCGGCAGGGTTGGGCACTGAAGCTTTCTTT. Its translation is CASSPSAGLGTEAFF.

The chain combines TRBV11-3 with TRBJ2-2; D not certain. V lost 7 bases and J lost 4, with 13 bases in between. Germline CDR1 reads SGHNT; CDR2 reads YENEEA. The CDR3 length is 14 residues. The CDR3 reads CASTVLLITGELFF. CDR3 nucleotide sequence: TGTGCCAGCACCGTACTACTGATCACCGGGGAGCTGTTTTTT.

This chain uses TRBV5-4 with TRBJ2-5; 9 positions agree with TRBD2. The germline V gene has CDR1 SGHNT and CDR2 YYREEE (reference sequence). V trimming: 3 bases; J trimming: 3 bases; junction bases outside the gene matches: 12. The CDR3 runs 17 residues. CDR3 loop: CASSSQGLAKVKETQYF. The DNA of the CDR3 is TGTGCCAGCAGCTCCCAGGGACTAGCTAAAGTCAAAGAGACCCAGTACTTC.

In regard to this clone: An end of the junction does not agree with germline; a read error may underlie this. The V call is TRBV7-9, the J call TRBJ1-1, with TRBD1 as a possible D gene (5 bases). The CDR3 spans 14 residues. CDR1 and CDR2 from the germline V gene are SEHNR and FQNEAQ (reference sequence). The CDR3 spells CSSSLGEGNTEAFF. The CDR3 coding sequence is TGTTCCAGCAGCTTAGGGGAGGGTAACACTGAAGCTTTCTTT.

This chain links TRBV14 with TRBJ1-1, with D possibly matching TRBD1 (5 bases). Germline-derived CDR1 and CDR2 are SGHDN and FVKESK. This CDR3 is 17 amino acids long. V was clipped by 1 base and J by 2 bases, with 17 bases between them. The CDR3 region is CASSQVVRALGNTEAFF. The CDR3 DNA sequence: TGTGCCAGCAGCCAAGTCGTCAGGGCCCTGGGAAACACTGAAGCTTTCTTT. The variable domain in full, completed from reference TRBV14 and TRBJ1-1, reads EAGVTQFPSHSVIEKGQTVTLRCDPISGHDNLYWYRRVMGKEIKFLLHFVKESKQDESGMPNNRFLAERTGGTYSTLKVQPAELEDSGVYFCASSQVVRALGNTEAFFGQGTRLTVV.

This clone was recorded only once. The genes are TRBV5-1 and TRBJ2-1; D might be TRBD1 (5 bases). Germline V lookup: CDR1 SGHRS, CDR2 YFSETQ. The ends were cut back, 4 bases at V and 3 bases at J, with 8 bases in the middle. There are 13 residues in the CDR3. The CDR3 loop is CASSTDSYNEQFF. CDR3 coding DNA: TGCGCCAGCAGCACAGACAGCTACAATGAGCAGTTCTTC.

For the CDR3, the DNA is TGTGCCAGCAGCAATAGCGGCCACTCCTACAATGAGCAGTTCTTC. It encodes CASSNSGHSYNEQFF. The V gene is TRBV6-5, the J gene TRBJ2-1; D is possibly TRBD2 (6 bases). The germline V gene encodes CDR1 MNHEY and CDR2 SVGAGI. This CDR3 spans 15 amino acids. Trimming took 6 bases from V and 0 from J, leaving 12 bases between them.

This clone was counted once. This chain joins TRBV29-1 and TRBJ2-3; 7 nucleotides agree with TRBD2. CDR1 is SQVTM and CDR2 is ANQGSEA in the germline V gene. The CDR3 sequence is 13 residues long. J was trimmed by 2 bases and V by 6 bases; bases with no gene match: 5. Here the CDR3 reads CSVGGTVTDTQYF. The CDR3 region has the DNA TGCAGCGTGGGAGGGACTGTCACAGATACGCAGTATTTT.

Here the CDR3 DNA reads TGTGCCAGCAGCTTTCTCCTAGCTCCTAACACCGGGGAGCTGTTTTTT. Translating it yields CASSFLLAPNTGELFF. The chain has TRBV11-3 and TRBJ2-2, with D possibly being TRBD2 (5 bases). This CDR3 has 16 residues. The germline V gene encodes CDR1 SGHNT and CDR2 YENEEA. The V gene lost 3 bases and the J gene lost 2 bases, with 13 bases spanning the gap.

The CDR3 coding sequence is TGCGCCAGCAGTGATACTCGCGCGTCGGGAATCAATGAGCAGTTCTTC. Amino acids: CASSDTRASGINEQFF. The gene calls are TRBV10-1 and TRBJ2-1; weak D call: TRBD2 (5 bases). The CDR3 length is 16 residues. Trimming removed 3 bases at V and 6 bases at J, with 18 bases between. Germline V gene lookup returns CDR1 WNHNN and CDR2 SYGVQD (reference sequence).

The J gene is TRBJ2-1, the V gene TRBV5-1; the match to TRBD2 covers 13 bases. The germline V gene encodes CDR1 SGHRS and CDR2 YFSETQ. The CDR3 consists of 15 residues. J was trimmed by 4 bases and V by 6 bases; bases with no gene match: 4. CDR3 in DNA: TGCGCCAGCACCCGGACTAGCGGGGGATACAATGAGCAGTTCTTC. Protein sequence: CASTRTSGGYNEQFF.